The clone carrying this T cell receptor beta chain occurred many times. Antigen: not known. CDR3 length: 14 residues. V dropped 4 bases and J dropped 2 bases, with 12 bases sitting between them. The germline V gene encodes CDR1 MNHEY and CDR2 SVGAGI. Time point specified: newly diagnosed GD, antithyroid drugs for less than 3 months. After RNA was extracted from PBMCs, the TCR library was made from it. These data belong to a study of regulatory T cells in long-lasting Graves disease. Study-wide results and limits: Study of thyroid tissue was not done, with only peripheral blood studied.

Arm-PCR of CDR3 regions and iRepertoire HTBI primers were the basis on which TCR beta libraries were built. Using its own MiXCR run on the multiplex PCR reads, TCRdb lists one record per CDR3 protein. The repertoire consists of about 620,000 distinct CDR3 sequences, with roughly 16% occurring once and the leading ten covering roughly 18%. This sample was also put to use in a study of T cells in Graves' hyperthyroidism and ophthalmopathy. That work states: Absent ophthalmopathy progression within 18 months defined stable Graves' hyperthyroidism.

This sequence joins TRBV6-5 and TRBJ2-7; weak D call: TRBD2 (7 bases). The sequencing here drew on peripheral blood mononuclear cells (PBMCs), taken at new diagnosis, from a patient treated with antithyroid drugs. This receptor was identified in a woman aged 25-40 years with Graves disease. The CDR3 sequence: CASSLGGRPYEQYF. CDR3 DNA: TGTGCCAGCAGTTTGGGGGGGCGCCCCTACGAGCAGTACTTC.